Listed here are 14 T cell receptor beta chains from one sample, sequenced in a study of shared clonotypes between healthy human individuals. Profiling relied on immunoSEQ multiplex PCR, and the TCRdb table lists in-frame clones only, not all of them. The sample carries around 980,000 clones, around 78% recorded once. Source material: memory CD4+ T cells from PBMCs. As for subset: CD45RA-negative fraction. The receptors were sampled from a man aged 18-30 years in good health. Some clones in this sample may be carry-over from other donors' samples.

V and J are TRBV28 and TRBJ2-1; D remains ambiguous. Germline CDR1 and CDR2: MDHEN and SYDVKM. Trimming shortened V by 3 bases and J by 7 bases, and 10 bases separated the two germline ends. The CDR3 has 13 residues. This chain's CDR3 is CASSFERWNEQFF. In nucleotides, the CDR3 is TGTGCCAGCAGTTTTGAAAGGTGGAATGAGCAGTTCTTC.

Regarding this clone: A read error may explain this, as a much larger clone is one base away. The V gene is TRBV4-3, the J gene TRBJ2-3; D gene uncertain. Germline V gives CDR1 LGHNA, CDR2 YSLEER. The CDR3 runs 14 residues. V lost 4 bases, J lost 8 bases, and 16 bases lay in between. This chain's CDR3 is CASSRDSSRATQYF. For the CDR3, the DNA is TGCGCCAGCAGCCGAGATAGCAGCCGGGCTACGCAGTATTTT.

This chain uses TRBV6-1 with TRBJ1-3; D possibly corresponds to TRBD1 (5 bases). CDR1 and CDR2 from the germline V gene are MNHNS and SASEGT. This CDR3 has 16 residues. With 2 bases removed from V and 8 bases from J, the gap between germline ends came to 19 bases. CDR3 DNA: TGTGCCAGCAGTGAACAGGACACCCGAGCGGGTTACACCATATATTTT. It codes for CASSEQDTRAGYTIYF.

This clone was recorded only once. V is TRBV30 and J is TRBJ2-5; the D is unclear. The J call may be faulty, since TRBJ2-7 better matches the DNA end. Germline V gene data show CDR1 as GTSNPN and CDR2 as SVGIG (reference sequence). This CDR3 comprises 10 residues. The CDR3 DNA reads TGTGCCTCAGGAACCTACGAGCAGTACTTC. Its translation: CASGTYEQYF.

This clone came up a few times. The DNA for the CDR3 is TGTGCCAGCAGTGCTACACTTCCCCAAGAGACCCAGTACTTC. It translates to CASSATLPQETQYF. This rearrangement joins TRBV2 to TRBJ2-5; no reliable D call. There are 14 residues in the CDR3. V dropped 4 bases and J dropped 1 base, with 10 bases sitting between them. CDR1 and CDR2 from the germline V gene are SNHLY and FYNNEI.

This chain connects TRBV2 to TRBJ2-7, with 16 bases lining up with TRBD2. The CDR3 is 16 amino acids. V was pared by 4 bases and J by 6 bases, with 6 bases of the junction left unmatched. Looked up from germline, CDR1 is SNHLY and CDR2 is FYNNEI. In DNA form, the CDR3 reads TGTGCCAGCAGTGGCACGGGACTAGCGGGAGGGGGCGAGCAGTACTTC. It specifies CASSGTGLAGGGEQYF.

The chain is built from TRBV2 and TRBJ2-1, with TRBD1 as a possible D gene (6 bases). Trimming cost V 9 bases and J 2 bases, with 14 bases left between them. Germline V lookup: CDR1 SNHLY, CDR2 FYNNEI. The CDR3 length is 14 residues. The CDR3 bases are TGTGCCAGTTCCCCGGGGACACCCTACAATGAGCAGTTCTTC. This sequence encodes CASSPGTPYNEQFF.

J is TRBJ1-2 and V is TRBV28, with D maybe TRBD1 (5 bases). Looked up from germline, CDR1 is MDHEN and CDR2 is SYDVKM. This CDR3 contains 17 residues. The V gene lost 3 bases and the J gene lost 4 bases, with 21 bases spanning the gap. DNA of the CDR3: TGTGCCAGCAGTTTGCTGGTTAGCAGGGAGAAAACCTATGGCTACACCTTC. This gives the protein CASSLLVSREKTYGYTF.

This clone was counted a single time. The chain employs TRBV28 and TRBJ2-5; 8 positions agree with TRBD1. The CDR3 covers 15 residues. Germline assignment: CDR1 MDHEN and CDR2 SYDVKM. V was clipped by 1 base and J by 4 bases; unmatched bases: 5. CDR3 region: CASSLSTGVGETQYF. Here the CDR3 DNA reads TGTGCCAGCAGTTTATCGACAGGGGTGGGAGAGACCCAGTACTTC.

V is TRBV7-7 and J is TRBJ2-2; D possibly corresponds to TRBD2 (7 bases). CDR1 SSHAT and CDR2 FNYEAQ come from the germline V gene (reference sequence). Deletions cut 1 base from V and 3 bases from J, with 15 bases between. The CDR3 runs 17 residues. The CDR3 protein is CASSLVSGGWDTGELFF. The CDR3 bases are TGTGCCAGCAGCTTAGTTTCGGGGGGCTGGGACACCGGGGAGCTGTTTTTT.

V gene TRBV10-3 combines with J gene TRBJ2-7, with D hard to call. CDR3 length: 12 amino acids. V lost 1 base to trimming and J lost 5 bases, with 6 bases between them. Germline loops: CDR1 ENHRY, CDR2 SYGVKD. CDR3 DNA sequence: TGTGCCATCAGTGAGTATGAGGACGAGCAGTACTTC. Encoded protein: CAISEYEDEQYF.

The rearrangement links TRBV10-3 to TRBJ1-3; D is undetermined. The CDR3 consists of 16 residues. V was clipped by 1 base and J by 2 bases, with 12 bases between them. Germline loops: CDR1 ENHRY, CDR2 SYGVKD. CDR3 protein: CAISEWPPDTGNTIYF. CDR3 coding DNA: TGTGCCATCAGTGAGTGGCCCCCGGATACTGGAAACACCATATATTTT.

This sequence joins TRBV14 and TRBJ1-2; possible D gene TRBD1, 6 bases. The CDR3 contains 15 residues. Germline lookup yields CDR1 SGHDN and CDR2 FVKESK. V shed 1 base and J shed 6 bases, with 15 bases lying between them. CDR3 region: CASSQVAVSGDGYTF. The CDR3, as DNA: TGTGCCAGCAGCCAAGTTGCAGTATCAGGGGATGGCTACACCTTC.

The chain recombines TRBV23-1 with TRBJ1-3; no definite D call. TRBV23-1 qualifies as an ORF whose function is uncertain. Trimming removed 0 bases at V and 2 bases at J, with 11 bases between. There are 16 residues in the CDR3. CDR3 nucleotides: TGCGCCAGCAGTCAATCCAAGTGTAGCCCTGGAAACACCATATATTTT. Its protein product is CASSQSKCSPGNTIYF.